The present entry profiles one T cell receptor (beta chain) with its context. Antigen unknown. CDR3 size: 14 residues. The V end was cut by 5 bases, the J end by 4 bases, with 12 bases between. Germline assignment: CDR1 SGHAT and CDR2 FQNNGV. Assay used: immunoSEQ multiplex PCR; TCRdb lists only in-frame clones, some missing. The sample comprises 150,000 or so clones, just over 85% of which are singletons, and around 20% rests with the top ten. The data originate from a study of T cell responses to AZD1222 COVID-19 vaccine. Study results and caveats: Two doses of AZD1222 preceded a rise in Spike-specific TCR breadth and depth.

This TCR derives from an adult in good health. The chain carries TRBV11-2 and TRBJ2-1; D uncertain. Sample: peripheral blood, taken on day 0 of AZD1222 vaccination. The CDR3 DNA is TGTGCCAGCAGCAATCGAGGACCTTACAATGAGCAGTTCTTC. This gives the protein CASSNRGPYNEQFF.